The rows below give T cell receptor beta chains drawn from one sample of a study of cytomegalovirus exposure and HLA in healthy donors. Here immunoSEQ multiplex PCR was the method, and the copy in TCRdb shows in-frame clones only, minus some. The data hold 150,000 or so clones, with less than 85% observed a single time. Specimen: PBMCs. The receptors originated from a man aged 18 to 35 in good health and CMV-seropositive. The CDR3 runs from the conserved cysteine through the conserved F or W. The D gene is left open where the match is weak. The size of a clone is reported for some rows only, either as once, few or many, or as a class for expanded clones.

J gene	V gene	D gene	clone size	CDR3 DNA	CDR3 protein
TRBJ2-5	TRBV5-1	TRBD1	few	TGCGCCAGCGGTCCCCAGGGGGAAGAGACCCAGTACTTC	CASGPQGEETQYF
TRBJ2-7	TRBV28	TRBD1	NA	TGTGCCAGCAGTTTATCGGGCAGGGGGTACGAGCAGTACTTC	CASSLSGRGYEQYF
TRBJ2-6	TRBV10-3	TRBD2	NA	TGTGCCATCAGTGAGTCGGGAGGGTCTGGGGCCAACGTCCTGACTTTC	CAISESGGSGANVLTF
TRBJ2-4	TRBV29-1	NA	few	TGCAGCGTGGGGTGGGGGCAGGGCCTGGACATTCAGTACTTC	CSVGWGQGLDIQYF
TRBJ1-5	TRBV28	TRBD1	few	TGTGCCAGCAGGCCGGGACAGGGTGGCCAGCCCCAGCATTTT	CASRPGQGGQPQHF
TRBJ1-2	TRBV5-6	NA	NA	TGTGCCAGCAGCTTGGGGGGGGAAAACTATGGCTACACCTTC	CASSLGGENYGYTF
TRBJ1-1	TRBV4-2	NA	NA	TGTGCCAGCAGCCCGTTACAGGGAGACACTGAAGCTTTCTTT	CASSPLQGDTEAFF
TRBJ2-5	TRBV7-9	TRBD1	NA	TGTGCCAGCAGCTCGCCCCAGGGGGCGAGGAGAGAGACCCAGTACTTC	CASSSPQGARRETQYF
TRBJ2-7	TRBV9	NA	NA	TGTGCCAGCAGCGTAGGACAGGCCTCCTCCTACGAGCAGTACTTC	CASSVGQASSYEQYF
TRBJ2-5	TRBV28	TRBD2	NA	TGTGCCAGCACCCCCGGGGGGAGCGAGACCCAGTACTTC	CASTPGGSETQYF